The present T cell receptor beta chain was sequenced within a study of blood T cell repertoires in COVID-19. Study-level information: Italy, Spain and the United States were the sources of the convalescent and acute COVID-19 samples. T cells, B-cell-depleted T cells, or PBMCs supplied cDNA or gDNA.

This clone has only one observation. The assay was immunoSEQ multiplex PCR, and TCRdb's table has in-frame clones only and misses some. The sample carries approximately 300,000 clones, roughly 90% recorded once. V gave up 3 bases and J gave up 7 bases, with 10 bases separating them. The germline gives CDR1 SGDLS, CDR2 YYNGEE. The CDR3 runs to 13 residues. Sequencing was performed on peripheral blood. This clonotype was obtained from a man aged 18 to 35 who had recovered from COVID-19. The chain combines TRBV9 with TRBJ2-2; D is perhaps TRBD2 (5 bases). The CDR3 nucleotides are TGTGCCAGCAGCGAAGTCAGCGGCGGGGAGCTGTTTTTT. This sequence encodes CASSEVSGGELFF.